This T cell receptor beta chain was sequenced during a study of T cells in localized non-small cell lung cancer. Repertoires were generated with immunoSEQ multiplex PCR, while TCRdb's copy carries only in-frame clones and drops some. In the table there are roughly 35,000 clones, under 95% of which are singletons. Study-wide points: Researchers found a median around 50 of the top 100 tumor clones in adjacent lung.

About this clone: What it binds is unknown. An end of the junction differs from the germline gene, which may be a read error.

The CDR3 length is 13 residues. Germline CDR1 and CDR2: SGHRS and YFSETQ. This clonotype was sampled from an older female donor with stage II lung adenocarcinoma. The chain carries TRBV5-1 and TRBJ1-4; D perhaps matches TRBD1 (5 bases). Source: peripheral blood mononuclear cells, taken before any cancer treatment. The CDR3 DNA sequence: TGCGCCGGCAGCACTCTGACAGACGAAAAACTGTTTTTT. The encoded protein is CAGSTLTDEKLFF.